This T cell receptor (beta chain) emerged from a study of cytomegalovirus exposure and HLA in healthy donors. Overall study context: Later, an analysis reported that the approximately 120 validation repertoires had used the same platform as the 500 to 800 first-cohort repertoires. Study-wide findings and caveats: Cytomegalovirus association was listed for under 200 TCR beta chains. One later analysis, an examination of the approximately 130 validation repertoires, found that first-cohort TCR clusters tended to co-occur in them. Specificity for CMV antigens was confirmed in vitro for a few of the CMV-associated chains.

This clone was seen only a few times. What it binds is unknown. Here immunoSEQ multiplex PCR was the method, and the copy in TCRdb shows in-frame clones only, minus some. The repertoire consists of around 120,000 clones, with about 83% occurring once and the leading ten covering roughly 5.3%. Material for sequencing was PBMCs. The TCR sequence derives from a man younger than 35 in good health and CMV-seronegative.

This chain's CDR3 is CASSQRQATNEKLFF. The DNA of the CDR3 is TGCGCCAGCAGCCAACGACAGGCAACTAATGAAAAACTGTTTTTT. The chain carries TRBV4-1 and TRBJ1-4; maybe TRBD1 (6 bases). The CDR3 has 15 amino acids. V was trimmed by 2 bases and J by 0 bases, leaving 7 bases between them. Germline V gives CDR1 MGHRA, CDR2 YSYEKL.